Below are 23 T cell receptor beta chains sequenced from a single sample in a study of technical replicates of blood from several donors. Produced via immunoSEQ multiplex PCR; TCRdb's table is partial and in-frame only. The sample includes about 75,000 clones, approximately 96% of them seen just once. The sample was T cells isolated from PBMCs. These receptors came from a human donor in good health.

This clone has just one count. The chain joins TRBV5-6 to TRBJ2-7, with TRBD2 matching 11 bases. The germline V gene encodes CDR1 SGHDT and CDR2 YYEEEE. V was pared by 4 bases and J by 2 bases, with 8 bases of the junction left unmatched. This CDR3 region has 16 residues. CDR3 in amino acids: CASSTGTSGRTYEQYF. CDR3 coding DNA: TGTGCCAGCAGCACAGGGACTAGCGGCCGAACCTACGAGCAGTACTTC.

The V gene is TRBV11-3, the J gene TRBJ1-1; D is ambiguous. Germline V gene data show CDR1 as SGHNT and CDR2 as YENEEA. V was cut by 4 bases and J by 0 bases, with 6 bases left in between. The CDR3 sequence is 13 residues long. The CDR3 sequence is CASSYNLNTEAFF. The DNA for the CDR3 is TGTGCCAGCAGCTACAATTTGAACACTGAAGCTTTCTTT.

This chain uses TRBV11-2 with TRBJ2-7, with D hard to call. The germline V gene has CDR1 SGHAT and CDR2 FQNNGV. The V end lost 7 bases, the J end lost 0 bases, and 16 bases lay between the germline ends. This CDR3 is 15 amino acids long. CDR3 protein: CASTPLTVSSYEQYF. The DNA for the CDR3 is TGTGCCAGCACCCCTCTCACAGTGAGCTCCTACGAGCAGTACTTC.

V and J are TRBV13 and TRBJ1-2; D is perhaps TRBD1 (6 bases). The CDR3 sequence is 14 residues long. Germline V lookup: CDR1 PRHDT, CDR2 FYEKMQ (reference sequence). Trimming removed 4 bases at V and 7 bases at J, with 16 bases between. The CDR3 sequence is CASSSPGDFRGYTF. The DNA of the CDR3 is TGTGCCAGCAGCTCACCAGGGGATTTTCGTGGCTACACCTTC.

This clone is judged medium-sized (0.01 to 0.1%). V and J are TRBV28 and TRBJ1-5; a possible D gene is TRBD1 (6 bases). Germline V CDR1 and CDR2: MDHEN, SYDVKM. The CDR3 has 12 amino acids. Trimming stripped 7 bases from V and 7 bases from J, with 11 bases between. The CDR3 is CASNQGLQPQHF. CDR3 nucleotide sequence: TGTGCCAGCAATCAGGGGTTACAGCCCCAGCATTTT.

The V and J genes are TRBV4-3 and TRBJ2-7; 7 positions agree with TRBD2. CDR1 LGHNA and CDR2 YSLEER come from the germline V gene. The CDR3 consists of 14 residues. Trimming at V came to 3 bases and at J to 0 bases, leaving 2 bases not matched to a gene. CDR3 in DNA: TGCGCCAGCAGCCAGGGACTATTCTCCTACGAGCAGTACTTC. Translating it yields CASSQGLFSYEQYF.

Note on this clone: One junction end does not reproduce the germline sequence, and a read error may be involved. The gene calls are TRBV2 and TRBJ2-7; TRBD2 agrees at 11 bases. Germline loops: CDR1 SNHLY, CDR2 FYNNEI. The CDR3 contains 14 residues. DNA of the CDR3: TGTGCCAGCCAAACTAGCGGGAGCTCCCACGAGCAGTACTTC. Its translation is CASQTSGSSHEQYF.

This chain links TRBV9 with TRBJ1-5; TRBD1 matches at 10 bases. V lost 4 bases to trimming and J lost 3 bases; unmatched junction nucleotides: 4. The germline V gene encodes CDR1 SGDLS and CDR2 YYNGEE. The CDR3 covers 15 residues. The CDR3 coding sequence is TGTGCCAGCAGCCCAGGGACAGGGGACAATCAGCCCCAGCATTTT. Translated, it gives CASSPGTGDNQPQHF.

CDR3 in amino acids: CSVGGARTEAFF. The CDR3 coding sequence is TGCAGCGTCGGGGGGGCAAGGACTGAAGCTTTCTTT. This chain connects TRBV29-1 to TRBJ1-1; possible D gene TRBD1, 6 bases. Deletions cut 6 bases from V and 5 bases from J, with 13 bases between. The germline gives CDR1 SQVTM, CDR2 ANQGSEA. The CDR3 spans 12 residues.

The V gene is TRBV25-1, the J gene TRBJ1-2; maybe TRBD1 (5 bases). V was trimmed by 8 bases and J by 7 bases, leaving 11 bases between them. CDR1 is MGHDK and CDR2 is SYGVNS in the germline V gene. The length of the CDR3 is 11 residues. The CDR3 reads CASGAGGGYTF. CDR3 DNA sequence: TGTGCCAGCGGGGCGGGGGGTGGCTACACCTTC.

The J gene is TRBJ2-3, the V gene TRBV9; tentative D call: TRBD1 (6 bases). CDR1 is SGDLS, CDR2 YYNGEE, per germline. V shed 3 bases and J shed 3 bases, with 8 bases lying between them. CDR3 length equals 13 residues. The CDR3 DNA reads TGTGCCAGCAGCGAGAGGGGGACAGATACGCAGTATTTT. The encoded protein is CASSERGTDTQYF.

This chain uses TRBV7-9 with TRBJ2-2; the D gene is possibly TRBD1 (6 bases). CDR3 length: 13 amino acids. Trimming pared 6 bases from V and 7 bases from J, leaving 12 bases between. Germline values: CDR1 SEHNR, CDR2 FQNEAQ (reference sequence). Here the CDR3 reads CASSYRVDGELFF. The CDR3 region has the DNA TGTGCCAGCAGTTACAGGGTAGACGGGGAGCTGTTTTTT.

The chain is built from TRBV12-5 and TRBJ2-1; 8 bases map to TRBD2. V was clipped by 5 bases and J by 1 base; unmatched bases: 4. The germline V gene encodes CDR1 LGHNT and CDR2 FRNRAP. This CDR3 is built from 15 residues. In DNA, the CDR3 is TGTGCTAGTGGTCTGGAGCGGGAGTCCTACAATGAGCAGTTCTTC. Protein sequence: CASGLERESYNEQFF.

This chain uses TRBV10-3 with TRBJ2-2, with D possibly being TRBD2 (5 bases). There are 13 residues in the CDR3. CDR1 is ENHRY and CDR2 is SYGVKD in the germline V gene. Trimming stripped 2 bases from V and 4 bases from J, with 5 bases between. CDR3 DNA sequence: TGTGCCATCAGTGAGAGCGGCACCGGGGAGCTGTTTTTT. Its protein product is CAISESGTGELFF.

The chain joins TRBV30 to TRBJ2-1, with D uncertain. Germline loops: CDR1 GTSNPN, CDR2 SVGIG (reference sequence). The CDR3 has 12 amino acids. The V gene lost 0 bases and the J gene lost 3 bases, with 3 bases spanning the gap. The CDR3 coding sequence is TGTGCCTGGAGTGTTAACTACAATGAGCAGTTCTTC. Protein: CAWSVNYNEQFF.

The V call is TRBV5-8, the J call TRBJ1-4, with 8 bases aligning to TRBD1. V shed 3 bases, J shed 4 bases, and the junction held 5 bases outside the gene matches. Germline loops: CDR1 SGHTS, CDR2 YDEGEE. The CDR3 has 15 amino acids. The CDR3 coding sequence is TGTGCCAGCAGCTGGAGGACAGGGTATAATGAAAAACTGTTTTTT. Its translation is CASSWRTGYNEKLFF.

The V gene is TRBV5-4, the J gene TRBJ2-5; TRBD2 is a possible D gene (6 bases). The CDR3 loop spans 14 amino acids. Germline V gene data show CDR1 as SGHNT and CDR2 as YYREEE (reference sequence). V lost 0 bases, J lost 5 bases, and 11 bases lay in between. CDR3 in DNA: TGTGCCAGCAGCTTGGTCGGGGGTTTGGAGACCCAGTACTTC. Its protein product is CASSLVGGLETQYF.

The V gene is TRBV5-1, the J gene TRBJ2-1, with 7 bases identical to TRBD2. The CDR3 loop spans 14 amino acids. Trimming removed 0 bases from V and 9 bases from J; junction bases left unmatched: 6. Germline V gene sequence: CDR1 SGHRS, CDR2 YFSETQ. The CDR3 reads CASSLEGTISEQFF. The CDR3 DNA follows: TGCGCCAGCAGCTTGGAAGGGACTATAAGTGAGCAGTTCTTC.

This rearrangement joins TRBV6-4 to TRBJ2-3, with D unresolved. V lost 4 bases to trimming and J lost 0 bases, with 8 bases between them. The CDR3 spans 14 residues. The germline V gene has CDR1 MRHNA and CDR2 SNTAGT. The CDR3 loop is CASSAFYSTDTQYF. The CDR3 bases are TGTGCCAGCAGTGCCTTCTACAGCACAGATACGCAGTATTTT.

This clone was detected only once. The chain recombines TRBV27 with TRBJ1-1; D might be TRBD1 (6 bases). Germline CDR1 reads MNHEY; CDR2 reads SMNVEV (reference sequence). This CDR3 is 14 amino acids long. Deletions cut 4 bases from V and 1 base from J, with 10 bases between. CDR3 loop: CASSSGARNTEAFF. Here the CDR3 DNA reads TGTGCCAGCAGTTCAGGGGCCAGGAACACTGAAGCTTTCTTT.

The CDR3 here is CASSEGGLAGLTGELFF. CDR3 DNA: TGTGCCAGCAGCGAGGGAGGACTAGCGGGGCTTACCGGGGAGCTGTTTTTT. The chain combines TRBV9 with TRBJ2-2, with 12 bases identical to TRBD2. CDR1 SGDLS and CDR2 YYNGEE come from the germline V gene. V was pared by 3 bases and J by 5 bases, with 8 bases of the junction left unmatched. The CDR3 sequence is 17 residues long.

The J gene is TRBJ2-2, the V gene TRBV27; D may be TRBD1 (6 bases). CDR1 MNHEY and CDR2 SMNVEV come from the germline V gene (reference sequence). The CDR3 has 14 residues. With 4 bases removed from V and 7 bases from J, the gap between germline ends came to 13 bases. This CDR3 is CASSYGIRGGELFF. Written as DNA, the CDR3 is TGTGCCAGCAGTTACGGGATCAGGGGCGGGGAGCTGTTTTTT.

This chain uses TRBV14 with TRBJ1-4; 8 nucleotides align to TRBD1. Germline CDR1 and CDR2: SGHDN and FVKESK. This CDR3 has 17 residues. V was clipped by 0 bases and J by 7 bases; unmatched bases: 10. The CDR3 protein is CASSQEFVQGDCEKLFF. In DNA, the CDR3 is TGTGCCAGCAGCCAAGAGTTCGTACAGGGGGACTGTGAAAAACTGTTTTTT.